This is a list of T cell receptor beta chains from one sample in a study of blood T cell repertoires in COVID-19. Sequencing used immunoSEQ multiplex PCR; TCRdb keeps in-frame clones, though not all of them. The data hold 150,000 to 200,000 clones, with approximately 90% observed a single time. Source material: peripheral blood. The source of these receptors is a human donor in a cohort sampled during active COVID-19. Both conserved end residues are part of each CDR3. D genes are given only for firm matches. The size field is filled for only some rows; it gives once, few, many or a size class.

clone size	D gene	V gene	J gene	CDR3 length	CDR3 DNA	CDR3 protein
NA	TRBD1	TRBV19	TRBJ1-3	14	TGTGCCAGTAGTACAGGGGGCACTGGAAACACCATATATTTT	CASSTGGTGNTIYF
NA	NA	TRBV21-1	TRBJ2-3	21	TGTGCCAGCAGCACCGGGACTAGCGGGTTTTGTTGGGAGATGGCGCGAGATACGCAGTATTTT	CASSTGTSGFCWEMARDTQYF
NA	TRBD2	TRBV27	TRBJ2-3	15	TGTGCCAGCAGTTTAGTCGGACTAGCGCCAGATACGCAGTATTTT	CASSLVGLAPDTQYF
NA	TRBD2	TRBV19	TRBJ2-1	15	TGTGCCAGTAGTATGCGACTAGCGGGGGTAGATGAGCAGTTCTTC	CASSMRLAGVDEQFF
NA	TRBD1	TRBV9	TRBJ2-2	15	TGTGCCAGCAGCATCGGACAGGGCTTCACCGGGGAGCTGTTTTTT	CASSIGQGFTGELFF
NA	NA	TRBV7-9	TRBJ1-1	12	TGTGCCAGCAGCGTTACAGGGAATTCGGCTTTCTTT	CASSVTGNSAFF
once	NA	TRBV2	TRBJ1-6	16	TGTGCCAGCAGTGGAGGTCGAGGAACGGCTAATTCACCCCTCCACTTT	CASSGGRGTANSPLHF
NA	TRBD2	TRBV6-5	TRBJ2-1	15	TGTGCCAGCAGCCGGGGACTAGCGGGAGACAATGAGCAGTTCTTC	CASSRGLAGDNEQFF
NA	NA	TRBV3-1/TRBV3-2	TRBJ2-1	15	TGTGCCAGCAGCCAAGATGTCGGGGGTCACAATGAGCAGTTCTTC	CASSQDVGGHNEQFF
once	TRBD1	TRBV4-3	TRBJ1-2	16	TGCGCCAGCAGCCAGACGACCAGGGGGGCCCCCTATGGCTACACCTTC	CASSQTTRGAPYGYTF
once	TRBD1	TRBV7-9	TRBJ2-1	15	TGTGCCAGCAGCTTTACAGGGGACTCCTACAATGAGCAGTTCTTC	CASSFTGDSYNEQFF
NA	NA	TRBV5-5	TRBJ1-1	15	TGTGCCAGCAGCTTGGCGCAGGGCTTGGGGACTGAAGCTTTCTTT	CASSLAQGLGTEAFF
NA	TRBD1	TRBV3-1/TRBV3-2	TRBJ2-3	16	TGTGCCAGCAGCCTCGGACAGGGGGCCGGCACAGATACGCAGTATTTT	CASSLGQGAGTDTQYF
NA	TRBD1	TRBV30	TRBJ1-1	11	TGTGCCTGGAGTTTCACAGGGGGAGCTTTCTTT	CAWSFTGGAFF
NA	NA	TRBV9	TRBJ1-2	14	TGTGCCAGCAGCGGGAGAGGGGGGGCGAATGGCTACACCTTC	CASSGRGGANGYTF
few	TRBD1	TRBV29-1	TRBJ2-1	16	TGCAGCGTTGAAGATCCGGGACAGAGCTCCTACAATGAGCAGTTCTTC	CSVEDPGQSSYNEQFF